Listed below are T cell receptor beta chains from one sample, sequenced in a study of blood T cell repertoires in COVID-19. TCRdb's copy holds only in-frame clones and misses some; the assay was immunoSEQ multiplex PCR. Here the sample spans 120,000 to 150,000 clones, about nine tenths being singletons. Sequenced sample: peripheral blood. The receptor set was obtained from a woman between 45 and 60 years old with acute or convalescent COVID-19. Each CDR3 is given with its conserved first and last residue. D genes are given only for firm matches. Size is omitted from some rows. Given values are once, few, many or a class for expanded clones.

abundance: NA; j_gene: TRBJ1-2; v_gene: TRBV9; d_gene: NA; CDR3nt: TGTGCCAGCAGCCCCCGGGCAGCGGGGGGCTATGGCTACACCTTC; CDR3aa: CASSPRAAGGYGYTF
abundance: NA; j_gene: TRBJ2-7; v_gene: TRBV7-5; d_gene: NA; CDR3nt: TGTGCCAGAAGGCGCCACCAGGGGTTCTACGAGCAGTACTTC; CDR3aa: CARRRHQGFYEQYF
abundance: NA; j_gene: TRBJ2-3; v_gene: TRBV5-1; d_gene: NA; CDR3nt: TGCGCCAGCAGCTTCGGAGACGATACAGATACGCAGTATTTT; CDR3aa: CASSFGDDTDTQYF
abundance: NA; j_gene: TRBJ2-7; v_gene: TRBV6-5; d_gene: NA; CDR3nt: TGTGCCAGCAGAGGGAGGTCTGAGTACTTC; CDR3aa: CASRGRSEYF
abundance: NA; j_gene: TRBJ1-1; v_gene: TRBV11-2; d_gene: TRBD1; CDR3nt: TGTGCCAGCAGCTTGGGACAGGCCGGTGAAGCCTTCTTT; CDR3aa: CASSLGQAGEAFF
abundance: few; j_gene: TRBJ2-7; v_gene: TRBV18; d_gene: NA; CDR3nt: TGTGCCAGCTCACCCCCGACAGGAGCCTACGAGCAGTACTTC; CDR3aa: CASSPPTGAYEQYF
abundance: NA; j_gene: TRBJ1-1; v_gene: TRBV9; d_gene: NA; CDR3nt: TGTGCCAGCAGCGGTACAGGGACGAACACTGAAGCTTTCTTT; CDR3aa: CASSGTGTNTEAFF
abundance: NA; j_gene: TRBJ1-5; v_gene: TRBV28; d_gene: NA; CDR3nt: TGTGCCAGCAGTTTAGGCTTTAGCAATCAGCCCCAGCATTTT; CDR3aa: CASSLGFSNQPQHF
abundance: NA; j_gene: TRBJ2-7; v_gene: TRBV2; d_gene: TRBD1; CDR3nt: TGTGCCAGCGAGGGGGACAGGGCCTACGAGCAGTACTTC; CDR3aa: CASEGDRAYEQYF
abundance: once; j_gene: TRBJ1-4; v_gene: TRBV11-2; d_gene: NA; CDR3nt: TGTGCCAGCAGCCCGGGGGGTTTTAATGAAAAACTGTTTTTT; CDR3aa: CASSPGGFNEKLFF
abundance: NA; j_gene: TRBJ1-2; v_gene: TRBV15; d_gene: NA; CDR3nt: TGTGCCACCAGCAGTCCAGGGAGGATAGGGGGCTACACCTTC; CDR3aa: CATSSPGRIGGYTF
abundance: NA; j_gene: TRBJ1-2; v_gene: TRBV6-5; d_gene: TRBD1; CDR3nt: TGTGCCAGCAGCCAGGACAGGGGCTATAACTATGGCTACACCTTC; CDR3aa: CASSQDRGYNYGYTF
abundance: NA; j_gene: TRBJ1-1; v_gene: TRBV30; d_gene: NA; CDR3nt: TGTGCCTGGAGTGCTGGAGTGAACACTGAAGCTTTCTTT; CDR3aa: CAWSAGVNTEAFF
abundance: NA; j_gene: TRBJ2-1; v_gene: TRBV5-1; d_gene: NA; CDR3nt: TGCGCCAGCAGCCCTGTCGACAGATACAATGAGCAGTTCTTC; CDR3aa: CASSPVDRYNEQFF
abundance: once; j_gene: TRBJ1-5; v_gene: TRBV6-5; d_gene: TRBD1; CDR3nt: TGTGCCAGCAGGGGACAGTATAGCAATCAGCCCCAGCATTTT; CDR3aa: CASRGQYSNQPQHF
abundance: NA; j_gene: TRBJ2-1; v_gene: TRBV5-4; d_gene: TRBD2; CDR3nt: TGTGCCAGCAGCTGGACTAGCGGGAGCTATGAGCAGTTCTTC; CDR3aa: CASSWTSGSYEQFF
abundance: NA; j_gene: TRBJ2-3; v_gene: TRBV6-6; d_gene: NA; CDR3nt: TGTGCCAGCAGAGAATACAGGGCAGATACGCAGTATTTT; CDR3aa: CASREYRADTQYF
abundance: NA; j_gene: TRBJ2-7; v_gene: TRBV5-4; d_gene: TRBD2; CDR3nt: TGTGCCAGCGCGCCGGGACTAATCCTCGAGCAGTACTTC; CDR3aa: CASAPGLILEQYF
abundance: NA; j_gene: TRBJ2-7; v_gene: TRBV11-2; d_gene: NA; CDR3nt: TGTGCCAGCAGCTTGGGCGGGTCCTACGAGCAGTACTTC; CDR3aa: CASSLGGSYEQYF
abundance: NA; j_gene: TRBJ2-7; v_gene: TRBV11-2; d_gene: NA; CDR3nt: TGTGCCAGCAGCCTACTGACCTACGAGCAGTACTTC; CDR3aa: CASSLLTYEQYF
abundance: NA; j_gene: TRBJ2-1; v_gene: TRBV6-5; d_gene: TRBD2; CDR3nt: TGTGCCAGCAGCCTAGGACTAGAGGGGAACAATGAGCAGTTCTTC; CDR3aa: CASSLGLEGNNEQFF
abundance: NA; j_gene: TRBJ1-6; v_gene: TRBV30; d_gene: TRBD1; CDR3nt: TGTGCCTGGAGTGAGGGGGCAGGTTCACCCCTCCACTTT; CDR3aa: CAWSEGAGSPLHF